This T cell receptor beta chain is drawn from a study of identical twins. TCRdb itself ran the 5' RACE reads through MiXCR, one entry per CDR3 protein. The sample holds fewer than 650,000 distinct CDR3 sequences, roughly 7.1% seen once. The CDR3 sequence is 14 residues long. Germline V gene data show CDR1 as SEHNR and CDR2 as FQNEAQ (reference sequence). V lost 5 bases to trimming and J lost 7 bases, with 14 bases between them. This clonotype was recorded many times. The same data also went into a second study, on yellow fever vaccine responses in identical twins.

This TCR was recovered from a woman between 18 and 29 years old in good health. The V call is TRBV7-9, the J call TRBJ2-2; D is uncertain. The sequenced sample was PBMCs. The CDR3 region is CASSISPVSGELFF. The CDR3, as DNA: TGTGCCAGCAGCATAAGCCCCGTCAGCGGGGAGCTGTTTTTT.